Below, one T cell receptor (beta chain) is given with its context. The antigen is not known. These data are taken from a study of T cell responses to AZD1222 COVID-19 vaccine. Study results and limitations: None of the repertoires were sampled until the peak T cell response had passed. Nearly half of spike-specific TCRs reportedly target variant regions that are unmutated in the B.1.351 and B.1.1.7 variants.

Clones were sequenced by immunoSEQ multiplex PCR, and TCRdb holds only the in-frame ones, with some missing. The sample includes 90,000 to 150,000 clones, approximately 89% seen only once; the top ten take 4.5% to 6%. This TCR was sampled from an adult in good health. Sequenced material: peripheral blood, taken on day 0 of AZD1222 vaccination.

CDR3 amino acids: CASSAETFQETQYF. In DNA, the CDR3 is TGTGCCAGCAGCGCAGAGACATTCCAAGAGACCCAGTACTTC. The chain links TRBV7-9 to TRBJ2-5; D is uncertain. Per germline, CDR1 SEHNR and CDR2 FQNEAQ (reference sequence). There are 14 residues in the CDR3. The germline V and J ends were trimmed by 5 bases and 1 base, with 11 bases remaining between them.